One sample yielded the 23 T cell receptor beta chains listed below, sequenced in a study of PD-1 blockade in classical Hodgkin lymphoma. Sequenced by immunoSEQ multiplex PCR; TCRdb stores in-frame clones only, minus some. The sample consists of some 46,000 clones, roughly 80% of them appearing once. Exposure to brentuximab vedotin varied, and each patient had relapsed following autologous stem cell transplantation. The specimen comprised peripheral blood mononuclear cells (PBMCs), sampled before the second cycle of nivolumab. All receptors derive from a human donor with classical Hodgkin lymphoma.

This chain uses TRBV23-1 with TRBJ1-1; D remains ambiguous. TRBV23-1 is an ORF; its function is uncertain. This CDR3 has 13 amino acids. Trimming shortened V by 2 bases and J by 1 base, and 5 bases separated the two germline ends. As DNA, the CDR3 is TGCGCCAGCAGTCAAGGTTGGAACACTGAAGCTTTCTTT. This codes for CASSQGWNTEAFF.

In its sample, this clone is medium-sized. The chain uses TRBV28 and TRBJ2-2; D is unresolved. Deletions cut 11 bases from V and 2 bases from J, with 15 bases between. Germline V gene sequence: CDR1 MDHEN, CDR2 SYDVKM. The CDR3 totals 14 residues. The CDR3 protein is CAAADPLNTGELFF. In DNA form, the CDR3 reads TGTGCCGCAGCAGATCCGCTAAACACCGGGGAGCTGTTTTTT.

As to this clone: A read error may produce the germline difference seen at one junction end. The chain employs TRBV6-5 and TRBJ2-1; 10 bases match TRBD1. This CDR3 is built from 15 residues. Germline-derived CDR1 and CDR2 are MNHEY and SVGAGI. In DNA form, the CDR3 reads TGTGCCAGAAGTTCCCCGGACAGGGGGGCGAATGAGCAGTTCTTC. Translated: CARSSPDRGANEQFF.

A single count supports this clone. V usage is TRBV7-9 and J usage is TRBJ1-4; 11 positions match TRBD1. CDR1 and CDR2 from the germline V gene are SEHNR and FQNEAQ (reference sequence). CDR3 length equals 16 residues. V dropped 3 bases and J dropped 7; count of bases not matched to a gene: 7. CDR3 residues: CASSLGTGGGSEKLFF. CDR3 DNA sequence: TGTGCCAGCAGCTTGGGGACAGGGGGAGGGAGTGAAAAACTGTTTTTT.

The J gene is TRBJ1-1, the V gene TRBV5-1; weak D call: TRBD1 (5 bases). Looked up from germline, CDR1 is SGHRS and CDR2 is YFSETQ. The CDR3 covers 15 residues. Trimming removed 3 bases at V and 2 bases at J, with 14 bases between. CDR3 in DNA: TGCGCCAGCAGCTCCCGTGAAGGGGTTAACACTGAAGCTTTCTTT. It translates to CASSSREGVNTEAFF. Full variable domain (outside the CDR3, taken from reference TRBV5-1 and TRBJ1-1): KAGVTQTPRYLIKTRGQQVTLSCSPISGHRSVSWYQQTPGQGLQFLFEYFSETQRNKGNFPGRFSGRQFSNSRSEMNVSTLELGDSALYLCASSSREGVNTEAFFGQGTRLTVV.

J is TRBJ1-1 and V is TRBV5-3; D not certain. TRBV5-3 is an open reading frame, and its role is uncertain. The CDR3 contains 14 residues. V was cut by 0 bases and J by 10 bases, with 16 bases left in between. The CDR3 DNA is TGTGCCAGAAGCTTGGGCAGAGACCGAAACCGAGCTTTCTTT. Translating it yields CARSLGRDRNRAFF.

The CDR3 reads CASSLDAGTSGRAHNEQFF. CDR3 DNA: TGTGCCAGCAGCTTAGACGCCGGGACTAGCGGGAGGGCGCACAATGAGCAGTTCTTC. The gene calls are TRBV11-3 and TRBJ2-1; 16 positions agree with TRBD2. Germline loops: CDR1 SGHNT, CDR2 YENEEA. This CDR3 is built from 19 residues. Trimming at V came to 0 bases and at J to 5 bases, leaving 7 bases not matched to a gene.

Note on this clone: No conserved phenylalanine or tryptophan is present at the end of the CDR3, so a read error is the likely explanation. Because the CDR3's place on the DNA is in doubt, the DNA is left out and the CDR3 is given as listed by TCRdb. The chain recombines TRBV4-1 with TRBJ1-1; the DNA was not used to check the table's D call, TRBD1. A total of 15 residues make up the CDR3, ends included. Germline V gene data show CDR1 as MGHRA and CDR2 as YSYEKL. The CDR3 region is CASSQDSRTGGANFR.

The sample holds many counts of this clone. The rearrangement joins TRBV29-1 to TRBJ2-1; the match to TRBD2 covers 11 bases. This CDR3 region has 17 residues. Germline V gene lookup returns CDR1 SQVTM and CDR2 ANQGSEA. J was trimmed by 6 bases and V by 4 bases; bases with no gene match: 14. CDR3 protein: CSVASPASGRSVNEQFF. The DNA for the CDR3 is TGCAGCGTTGCCAGCCCGGCTAGCGGGAGGAGTGTCAATGAGCAGTTCTTC.

This sequence joins TRBV7-3 and TRBJ2-3, with D hard to call. Germline CDR1 is SGHTA and CDR2 is FQGTGA. This CDR3 has 13 amino acids. Trimming cost V 2 bases and J 4 bases, with 7 bases left between them. CDR3 residues: CASSLSPADTQYF. The CDR3 region has the DNA TGTGCCAGCAGCTTATCCCCAGCAGATACGCAGTATTTT. The full variable domain, its missing parts supplied by reference TRBV7-3 and TRBJ2-3, is GAGVSQTPSNKVTEKGKYVELRCDPISGHTALYWYRQSLGQGPEFLIYFQGTGAADDSGLPNDRFFAVRPEGSVSTLKIQRTERGDSAVYLCASSLSPADTQYFGPGTRLTVL.

The rearrangement joins TRBV30 to TRBJ1-6; no clear D gene. Germline V CDR1 and CDR2: GTSNPN, SVGIG (reference sequence). Trimming took 8 bases from V and 2 from J, leaving 13 bases between them. The CDR3 runs 14 residues. The CDR3 region is CAARPGTYNSPLHF. CDR3 nucleotides: TGTGCCGCAAGACCGGGAACCTATAATTCACCCCTCCACTTT.

In regard to this clone: A much bigger clone sits one base away, suggesting this may be a read error. V usage is TRBV18 and J usage is TRBJ2-2; TRBD1 agrees at 7 bases. CDR1 is KGHSH and CDR2 is LQKENI in the germline V gene. The CDR3 spans 13 residues. The trim removed 5 bases at V and 3 bases at J, leaving 0 bases unmatched. The CDR3 nucleotides read TGTGCCAGCTCAACAGGGGACACCGGGGAGCTGTTTTTT. Translated, it gives CASSTGDTGELFF.

The chain joins TRBV27 to TRBJ1-2; D ambiguous. The V gene's germline CDR1 is MNHEY and CDR2 SMNVEV (reference sequence). The V end lost 4 bases, the J end lost 7 bases, and 13 bases lay between the germline ends. The CDR3 loop spans 13 amino acids. The CDR3 coding sequence is TGTGCCAGCAGTTACCACCGGGGAGCTGGCTACACCTTC. This encodes CASSYHRGAGYTF.

J is TRBJ2-1 and V is TRBV6-1; weak D call: TRBD1 (6 bases). Germline CDR1 is MNHNS and CDR2 is SASEGT. This CDR3 is 12 amino acids long. V gave up 2 bases and J gave up 13 bases, with 12 bases separating them. The CDR3 sequence is CASSENRVGQFF. Written as DNA, the CDR3 is TGTGCCAGCAGTGAAAACAGGGTTGGTCAGTTCTTC.

The chain carries TRBV7-2 and TRBJ2-1, with 12 bases that match TRBD2. The junction had 10 bases not matched to a gene; V was cut back by 1 base and J by 6 bases. Germline V gene sequence: CDR1 SGHTA, CDR2 FQGNSA. The CDR3 is 18 residues long. For the CDR3, the DNA is TGTGCCAGCAGCTTAGACTCCAGACTAGCGGGAGATGGCAATGAGCAGTTCTTC. The encoded protein is CASSLDSRLAGDGNEQFF.

The rearrangement uses TRBV6-6 and TRBJ2-7; 8 bases fit TRBD2. Germline CDR1 reads MNHNY; CDR2 reads SVGAGI (reference sequence). This CDR3 spans 15 amino acids. The V and J ends lost 6 bases and 7 bases, in that order; junction bases with no gene match: 14. The CDR3 nucleotides read TGTGCCAGCAGCCTTAACCCCGGGGGGGCCGAAGAGCAGTACTTC. This translates into CASSLNPGGAEEQYF.

V usage is TRBV5-1 and J usage is TRBJ2-5; 10 bases align to TRBD1. The J call may be faulty, since TRBJ2-7 better matches the DNA end. The length of the CDR3 is 14 residues. The V gene's germline CDR1 is SGHRS and CDR2 YFSETQ. CDR3 region: CASSPRQGAAEQYF. CDR3 sequence (DNA): TGCGCCAGCAGCCCCCGACAGGGGGCAGCCGAGCAGTACTTC.

The gene calls are TRBV6-6 and TRBJ1-2; D is undetermined. Trimming left V 5 bases short and J 0 bases short, with 13 bases between. This CDR3 region has 15 residues. Germline assignment: CDR1 MNHNY and CDR2 SVGAGI (reference sequence). In nucleotides, the CDR3 is TGTGCCAGCAGTGACAAGGCCGCGGCTAACTATGGCTACACCTTC. Encoded protein: CASSDKAAANYGYTF.

V is TRBV19 and J is TRBJ2-7; D tentatively reads TRBD1 or TRBD2 (5 bases each). The CDR3 length is 13 residues. Germline V CDR1 and CDR2: LNHDA, SQIVND (reference sequence). Trimming pared 1 base from V and 7 bases from J, leaving 11 bases between. CDR3: CASSIGGGGEQYF. The CDR3 nucleotides read TGTGCCAGTAGTATAGGGGGCGGCGGGGAGCAGTACTTC.

The gene calls are TRBV10-3 and TRBJ1-1, with 9 bases that match TRBD1. This CDR3 has 14 amino acids. In germline, CDR1 is ENHRY, CDR2 SYGVKD. The V segment lost 4 bases and the J segment 4 bases; nucleotides outside the gene matches: 4. For the CDR3, the DNA is TGTGCCATCAGTGCCGGGACAGGGACCACTGAAGCTTTCTTT. Translating it yields CAISAGTGTTEAFF.

This clone was seen just once. This rearrangement joins TRBV19 to TRBJ2-6, with D unresolved. Trimming stripped 8 bases from V and 0 bases from J, with 5 bases between. The CDR3 consists of 13 residues. In germline, CDR1 is LNHDA, CDR2 SQIVND (reference sequence). The CDR3 region has the DNA TGTGCCAGTCGGGTCTCTGGGGCCAACGTCCTGACTTTC. Translated, it gives CASRVSGANVLTF. Looking up the rest from reference TRBV19 and TRBJ2-6 gives the full variable domain: DGGITQSPKYLFRKEGQNVTLSCEQNLNHDAMYWYRQDPGQGLRLIYYSQIVNDFQKGDIAEGYSVSREKKESFPLTVTSAQKNPTAFYLCASRVSGANVLTFGAGSRLTVL.

The chain is built from TRBV5-4 and TRBJ2-5; perhaps TRBD2 as D (6 bases). CDR1 SGHNT and CDR2 YYREEE come from the germline V gene (reference sequence). The CDR3 extends over 15 amino acids. Trimming left V 3 bases short and J 5 bases short, with 17 bases between. The CDR3: CASSWGEGRRETQYF. As DNA, the CDR3 is TGTGCCAGCAGCTGGGGGGAAGGCAGGAGGGAGACCCAGTACTTC.

The V call is TRBV9, the J call TRBJ2-7, with a possible D match to TRBD2 (7 bases). This CDR3 has 14 residues. Between the trimmed V and J ends, which lost 4 bases and 5 bases, there was a span of 16 bases. The germline gives CDR1 SGDLS, CDR2 YYNGEE. Here the CDR3 DNA reads TGTGCCAGCAGCCCCCGGGGGGCGTTGGACGAGCAGTACTTC. Translating gives CASSPRGALDEQYF.